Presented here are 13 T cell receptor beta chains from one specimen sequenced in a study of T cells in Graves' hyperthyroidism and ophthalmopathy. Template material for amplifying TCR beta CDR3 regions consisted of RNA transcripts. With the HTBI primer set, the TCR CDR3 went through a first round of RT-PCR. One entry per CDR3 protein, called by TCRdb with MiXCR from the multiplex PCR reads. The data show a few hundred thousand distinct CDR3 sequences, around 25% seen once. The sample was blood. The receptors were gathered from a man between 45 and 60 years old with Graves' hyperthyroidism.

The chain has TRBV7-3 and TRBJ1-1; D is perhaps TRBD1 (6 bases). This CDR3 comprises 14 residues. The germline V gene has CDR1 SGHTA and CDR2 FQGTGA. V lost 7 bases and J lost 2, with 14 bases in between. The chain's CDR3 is CASTQGGGNTEAFF. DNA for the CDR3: TGTGCCAGCACCCAAGGAGGGGGTAACACTGAAGCTTTCTTT.

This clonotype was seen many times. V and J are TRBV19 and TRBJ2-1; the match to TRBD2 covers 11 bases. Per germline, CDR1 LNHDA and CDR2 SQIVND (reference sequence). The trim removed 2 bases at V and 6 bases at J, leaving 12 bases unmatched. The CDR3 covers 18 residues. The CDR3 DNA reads TGTGCCAGTAGTATACCACCCCCACTAGCGGGAGAAGGCAATGAGCAGTTCTTC. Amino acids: CASSIPPPLAGEGNEQFF.

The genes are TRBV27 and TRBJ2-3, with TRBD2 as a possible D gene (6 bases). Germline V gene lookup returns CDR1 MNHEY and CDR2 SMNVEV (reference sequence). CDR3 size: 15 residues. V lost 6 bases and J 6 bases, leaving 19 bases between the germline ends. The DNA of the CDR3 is TGTGCCAGCAGAAATCCATTGGGAGGCTGGGATACGCAGTATTTT. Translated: CASRNPLGGWDTQYF.

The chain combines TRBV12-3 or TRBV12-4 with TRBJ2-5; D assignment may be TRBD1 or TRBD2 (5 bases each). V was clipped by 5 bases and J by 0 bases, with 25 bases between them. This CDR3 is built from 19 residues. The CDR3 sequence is CASSPQGRLAQDHQETQYF. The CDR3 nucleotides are TGTGCCAGCAGTCCTCAGGGACGGTTAGCGCAGGACCACCAAGAGACCCAGTACTTC.

This CDR3 is CASSIDVARETQYF. The CDR3 nucleotides are TGTGCCAGTAGTATAGATGTTGCACGAGAGACCCAGTACTTC. The chain uses TRBV19 and TRBJ2-5; D is uncertain. The CDR3 spans 14 residues. Germline CDR1 LNHDA, CDR2 SQIVND (reference sequence). V was pared by 0 bases and J by 4 bases, with 9 bases between.

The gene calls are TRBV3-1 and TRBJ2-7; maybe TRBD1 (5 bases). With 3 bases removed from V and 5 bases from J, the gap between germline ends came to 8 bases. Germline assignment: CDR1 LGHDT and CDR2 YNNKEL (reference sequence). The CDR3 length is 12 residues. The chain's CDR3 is CASSHLGDEQYF. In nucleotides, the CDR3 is TGTGCCAGCAGCCATTTAGGGGACGAGCAGTACTTC.

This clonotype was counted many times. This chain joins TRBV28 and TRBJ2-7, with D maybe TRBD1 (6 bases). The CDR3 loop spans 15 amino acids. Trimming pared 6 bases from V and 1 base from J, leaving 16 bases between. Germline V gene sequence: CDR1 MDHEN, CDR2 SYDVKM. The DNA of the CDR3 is TGTGCCAGCAGCAAAACCCGGGACACTTCCTACGAGCAGTACTTC. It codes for CASSKTRDTSYEQYF.

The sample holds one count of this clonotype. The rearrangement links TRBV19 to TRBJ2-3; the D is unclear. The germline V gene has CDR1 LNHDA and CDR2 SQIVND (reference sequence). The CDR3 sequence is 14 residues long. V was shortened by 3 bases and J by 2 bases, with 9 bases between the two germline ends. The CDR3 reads CASSIGSFTDTQYF. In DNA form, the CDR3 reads TGTGCCAGTAGTATCGGCAGCTTCACAGATACGCAGTATTTT.

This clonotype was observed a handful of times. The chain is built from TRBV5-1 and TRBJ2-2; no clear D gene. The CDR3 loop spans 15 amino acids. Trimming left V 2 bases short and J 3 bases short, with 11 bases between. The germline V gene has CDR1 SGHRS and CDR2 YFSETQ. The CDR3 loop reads CASSLVPPDTGELFF. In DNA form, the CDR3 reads TGCGCCAGCAGCTTAGTCCCCCCCGACACCGGGGAGCTGTTTTTT.

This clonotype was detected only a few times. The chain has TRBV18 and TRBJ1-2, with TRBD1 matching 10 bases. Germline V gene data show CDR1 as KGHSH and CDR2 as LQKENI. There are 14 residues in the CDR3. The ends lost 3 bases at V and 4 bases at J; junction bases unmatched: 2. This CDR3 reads CASSPRDRGYGYTF. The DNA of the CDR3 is TGTGCCAGCTCACCGCGGGACAGGGGCTATGGCTACACCTTC.

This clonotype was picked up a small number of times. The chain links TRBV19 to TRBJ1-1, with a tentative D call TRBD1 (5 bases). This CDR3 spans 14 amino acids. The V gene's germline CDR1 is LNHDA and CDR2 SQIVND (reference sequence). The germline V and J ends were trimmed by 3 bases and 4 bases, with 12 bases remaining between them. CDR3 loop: CASSMGREATEAFF. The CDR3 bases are TGTGCCAGTAGTATGGGCAGGGAGGCCACTGAAGCTTTCTTT.

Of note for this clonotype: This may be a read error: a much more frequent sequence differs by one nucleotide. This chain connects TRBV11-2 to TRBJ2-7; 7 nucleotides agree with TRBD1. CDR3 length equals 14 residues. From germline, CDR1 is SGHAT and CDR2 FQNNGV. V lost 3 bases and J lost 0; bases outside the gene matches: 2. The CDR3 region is CASSLTGFSYEQYF. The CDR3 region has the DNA TGTGCCAGCAGCTTGACAGGGTTCTCCTACGAGCAGTACTTC.

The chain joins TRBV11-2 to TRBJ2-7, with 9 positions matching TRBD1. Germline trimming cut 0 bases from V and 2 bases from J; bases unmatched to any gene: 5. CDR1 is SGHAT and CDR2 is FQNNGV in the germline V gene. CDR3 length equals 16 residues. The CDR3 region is CASSLETGGRTYEQYF. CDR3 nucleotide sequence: TGTGCCAGCAGCTTAGAGACAGGGGGTAGAACCTACGAGCAGTACTTC.